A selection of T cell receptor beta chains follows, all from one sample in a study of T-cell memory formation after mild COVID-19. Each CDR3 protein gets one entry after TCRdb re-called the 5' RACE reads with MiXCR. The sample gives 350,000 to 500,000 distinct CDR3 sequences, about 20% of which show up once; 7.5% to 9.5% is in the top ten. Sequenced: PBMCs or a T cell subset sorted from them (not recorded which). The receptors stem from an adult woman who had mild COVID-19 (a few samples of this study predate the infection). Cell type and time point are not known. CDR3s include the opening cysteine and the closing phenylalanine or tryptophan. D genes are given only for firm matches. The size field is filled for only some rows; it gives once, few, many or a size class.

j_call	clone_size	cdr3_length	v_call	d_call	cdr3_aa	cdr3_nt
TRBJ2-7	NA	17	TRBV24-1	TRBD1	CATSDRGPGQGTHEQYF	TGTGCCACCAGTGACCGGGGACCGGGACAGGGAACCCACGAGCAGTACTTC
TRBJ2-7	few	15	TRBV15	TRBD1	CATSPRQGPSYEQYF	TGTGCCACCAGCCCCCGACAGGGACCCTCCTACGAGCAGTACTTC
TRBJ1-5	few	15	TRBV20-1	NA	CSAQFGGAENQPQHF	TGCAGTGCCCAGTTCGGGGGGGCGGAGAATCAGCCCCAGCATTTT
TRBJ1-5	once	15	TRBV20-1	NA	CSASPTGAVGQPQHF	TGCAGTGCTAGCCCCACGGGGGCGGTGGGTCAGCCCCAGCATTTT
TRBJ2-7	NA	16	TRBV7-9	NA	CASSPTTGTPLYEQYF	TGTGCCAGCAGCCCCACGACGGGTACCCCCCTCTACGAGCAGTACTTC
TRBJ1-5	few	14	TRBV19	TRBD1	CASSTGQVGQPQHF	TGTGCCAGTAGTACGGGACAGGTCGGTCAGCCCCAGCATTTT
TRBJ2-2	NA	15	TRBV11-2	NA	CASSGSGGRSGELFF	TGTGCCAGCAGCGGCAGTGGGGGGCGCTCCGGGGAGCTGTTTTTT
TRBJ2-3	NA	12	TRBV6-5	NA	CASRQPPGSQYF	TGTGCCAGCAGACAACCCCCCGGGTCGCAGTATTTT
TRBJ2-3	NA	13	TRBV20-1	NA	CSAGRGNTDTQYF	TGCAGTGCTGGGCGGGGAAACACAGATACGCAGTATTTT
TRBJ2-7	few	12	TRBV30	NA	CAWGTGLHEQYF	TGTGCCTGGGGAACGGGACTCCACGAGCAGTACTTC
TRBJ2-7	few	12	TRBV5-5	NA	CASSLGHDEQYF	TGTGCCAGCAGCCTGGGACACGACGAGCAGTACTTC
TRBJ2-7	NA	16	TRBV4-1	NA	CASSQAWGITSYEQYF	TGCGCCAGCAGCCAAGCGTGGGGTATAACATCCTACGAGCAGTACTTC
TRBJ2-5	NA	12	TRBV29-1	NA	CSAQDWQETQYF	TGCAGCGCCCAAGACTGGCAAGAGACCCAGTACTTC
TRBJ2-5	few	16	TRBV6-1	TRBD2	CASSPLIAGEQETQYF	TGTGCCAGCAGTCCTCTGATAGCGGGGGAGCAAGAGACCCAGTACTTC
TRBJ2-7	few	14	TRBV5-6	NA	CASSLGTGRYEQYF	TGTGCCAGCAGCTTGGGCACAGGAAGATACGAGCAGTACTTC
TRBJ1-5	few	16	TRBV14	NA	CASSPGGFHSNQPQHF	TGTGCCAGCAGCCCCGGGGGATTTCATAGCAATCAGCCCCAGCATTTT
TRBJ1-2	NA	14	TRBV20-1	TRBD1	CSARPHQGDYGYTF	TGCAGTGCTAGACCCCATCAGGGGGACTATGGCTACACCTTC
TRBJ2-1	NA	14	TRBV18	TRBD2	CASSPPSSGNEQFF	TGTGCCAGCTCACCACCCTCTAGCGGGAATGAGCAGTTCTTC
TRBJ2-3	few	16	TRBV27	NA	CASMRSGFGGADTQYF	TGTGCCAGCATGCGTTCAGGGTTCGGTGGCGCAGATACGCAGTATTTT
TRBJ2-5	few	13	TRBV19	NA	CASSWAGKETQYF	TGTGCCAGTAGTTGGGCAGGGAAAGAGACCCAGTACTTC
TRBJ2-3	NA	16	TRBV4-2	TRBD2	CASSQERTSGLDTQYF	TGTGCCAGCAGCCAAGAGCGGACTAGCGGGTTAGATACGCAGTATTTT
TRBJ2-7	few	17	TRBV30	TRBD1	CAWSFGTVFLSSYEQYF	TGTGCCTGGAGTTTTGGGACAGTCTTTTTGAGCTCCTACGAGCAGTACTTC
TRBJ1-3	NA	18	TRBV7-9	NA	CASSDRAKQGVAGNTIYF	TGTGCCAGCAGCGACCGGGCCAAGCAGGGCGTCGCTGGAAACACCATATATTTT
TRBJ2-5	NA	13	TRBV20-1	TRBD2	CSAARGGRETQYF	TGCAGTGCCGCCCGGGGGGGCCGGGAGACCCAGTACTTC
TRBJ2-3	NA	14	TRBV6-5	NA	CASSYSRMRDTQYF	TGTGCCAGCAGTTACTCTCGTATGCGGGATACGCAGTATTTT
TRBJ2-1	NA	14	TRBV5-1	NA	CASSLQGLGNEQFF	TGCGCCAGCAGCTTGCAGGGCCTCGGCAATGAGCAGTTCTTC
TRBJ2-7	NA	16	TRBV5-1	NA	CASSLASTGVGHEQYF	TGCGCCAGCAGCTTGGCCTCGACAGGAGTCGGCCACGAGCAGTACTTC
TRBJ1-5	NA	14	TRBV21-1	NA	CARNRDYSNQPQHF	TGTGCCAGAAACAGGGACTATAGCAATCAGCCCCAGCATTTT
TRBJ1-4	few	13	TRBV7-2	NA	CASSQDGNEKLFF	TGTGCCAGCAGCCAGGACGGGAATGAAAAACTGTTTTTT
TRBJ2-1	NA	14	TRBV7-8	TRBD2	CASSFLGTTIEQFF	TGTGCCAGCAGCTTCTTAGGGACTACCATAGAGCAGTTCTTC
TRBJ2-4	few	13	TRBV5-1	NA	CASSLFSENIQYF	TGCGCCAGCAGCTTGTTTTCAGAGAACATTCAGTACTTC
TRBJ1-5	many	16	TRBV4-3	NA	CASSQDLGRVDQPQHF	TGCGCCAGCAGCCAAGATTTGGGACGGGTAGATCAGCCCCAGCATTTT
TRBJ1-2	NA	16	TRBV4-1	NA	CASSPAVRNINYGYTF	TGCGCCAGCAGCCCTGCGGTGAGGAATATTAACTATGGCTACACCTTC
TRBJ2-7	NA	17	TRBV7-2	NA	CASSLAIVRGNLYEQYF	TGTGCCAGCAGCTTAGCGATAGTCCGGGGAAACCTCTACGAGCAGTACTTC
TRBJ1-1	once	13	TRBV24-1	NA	CATSDQMNTEAFF	TGTGCCACCAGTGATCAGATGAACACTGAAGCTTTCTTT
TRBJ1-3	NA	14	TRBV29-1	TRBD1	CSARQGPTGNTIYF	TGCAGCGCGCGACAGGGTCCGACTGGAAACACCATATATTTT